The T cell receptor (beta chain) under discussion was sequenced for a study of blood T cell repertoires in COVID-19. Study overall: The study drew acute and convalescent COVID-19 samples from the United States, Italy and Spain. Sample material is recorded as cDNA or gDNA derived from T cells, B-cell-depleted T cells, or PBMCs.

V lost 5 bases, J lost 8 bases, and 9 bases lay in between. CDR1 MNHNY and CDR2 SVGAGI come from the germline V gene (reference sequence). The CDR3 is 12 residues long. Authors' analysis steps: By means of reference gene primer amplification, nucleated cell counts were estimated. Assay: immunoSEQ multiplex PCR; the TCRdb copy retains only in-frame clones and omits some. V, J and clone size were drawn from that table, and D and trimming were deduced from the DNA. This sample has about 150,000 clones, with approximately 87% found just once. The chain links TRBV6-6 to TRBJ1-4; D ambiguous. Sequencing was done on a sample of peripheral blood. The TCR originated in a human donor in a cohort sampled during active COVID-19. CDR3 protein: CASSAFGEKLFF. In nucleotides, the CDR3 is TGTGCCAGCAGTGCTTTCGGGGAAAAACTGTTTTTT.